This TCR beta chain was recorded in a study of T cell responses to AZD1222 COVID-19 vaccine. CDR1 is SGHAT, CDR2 FQNNGV, per germline. V lost 0 bases and J 1 base, leaving 6 bases between the germline ends. The CDR3 runs 15 residues. This clone was observed a few times. Antigen: not known. Study results and limitations: Repertoire sampling was restricted to post-peak T cell response timepoints.

Generated by immunoSEQ multiplex PCR, the TCRdb table keeps only in-frame clones and is missing some. The data hold about 120,000 clones, with about 90% observed a single time. This clonotype was obtained from an adult in good health. The sequencing here drew on peripheral blood, taken on day 0 of AZD1222 vaccination. The chain joins TRBV11-2 to TRBJ2-2, with D possibly being TRBD2 (5 bases). CDR3 DNA sequence: TGTGCCAGCAGCTTAGAGGAGGAGAACACCGGGGAGCTGTTTTTT. Protein sequence: CASSLEEENTGELFF. The full variable domain, its missing parts supplied by reference TRBV11-2 and TRBJ2-2, is EAGVAQSPRYKIIEKRQSVAFWCNPISGHATLYWYQQILGQGPKLLIQFQNNGVVDDSQLPKDRFSAERLKGVDSTLKIQPAKLEDSAVYLCASSLEEENTGELFFGEGSRLTVL.